The 16 T cell receptor beta chains listed next were all sequenced from one sample in a study of response to subunit inactivated influenza vaccine. Each CDR3 protein gets one entry after TCRdb re-called the RT-PCR reads with MiXCR. The sample includes 500,000 to 550,000 distinct CDR3 sequences, roughly 7.6% seen only once; the top ten take about 12%. The sample in question was PBMCs from blood, obtained about 23 months after vaccination. These receptors were taken from a man between 50 and 69 years old who received an inactivated influenza vaccine.

The chain recombines TRBV5-1 with TRBJ2-2; the D call may be TRBD1 or TRBD2 (6 bases each). CDR1 is SGHRS, CDR2 YFSETQ, per germline. The V end was cut by 3 bases, the J end by 6 bases, with 21 bases between. The CDR3 totals 17 residues. CDR3 protein: CASSSIWGATKSGELFF. CDR3 nucleotide sequence: TGCGCCAGCAGCTCAATATGGGGGGCAACTAAATCCGGGGAGCTGTTTTTT. Supplemented by reference TRBV5-1 and TRBJ2-2, the full variable domain reads KAGVTQTPRYLIKTRGQQVTLSCSPISGHRSVSWYQQTPGQGLQFLFEYFSETQRNKGNFPGRFSGRQFSNSRSEMNVSTLELGDSALYLCASSSIWGATKSGELFFGEGSRLTVL.

The rearrangement links TRBV7-2 to TRBJ2-5; D is possibly TRBD2 (5 bases). Looked up from germline, CDR1 is SGHTA and CDR2 is FQGNSA. V was clipped by 4 bases and J by 5 bases, with 14 bases between them. The CDR3 length is 14 residues. Here the CDR3 DNA reads TGTGCCAGCAGCTCGGACTCGTGGCAGGAGACCCAGTACTTC. Amino acid sequence: CASSSDSWQETQYF.

This clonotype was found many times. The V gene is TRBV7-8, the J gene TRBJ2-1, with TRBD1 matching over 7 bases. Trimming took 3 bases from V and 7 from J; bases not matched to a gene: 3. CDR1 and CDR2 from the germline V gene are SGHVS and FQNEAQ. The length of the CDR3 is 13 residues. CDR3 nucleotide sequence: TGTGCCAGCAGCTTTGACAGGGAGAATGAGCAGTTCTTC. It encodes CASSFDRENEQFF.

The table lists this clonotype with a few counts. The chain combines TRBV9 with TRBJ1-3; D uncertain. Looked up from germline, CDR1 is SGDLS and CDR2 is YYNGEE. This CDR3 has 13 residues. Trimming took 2 bases from V and 6 from J, leaving 9 bases between them. CDR3 bases: TGTGCCAGCAGCGTTGCAGAGGAAAACACCATATATTTT. Its translation: CASSVAEENTIYF.

There are a few counts of this clonotype. The chain carries TRBV10-3 and TRBJ2-7; 7 bases are shared with TRBD2. With 6 bases clipped from V and 0 bases from J, the junction kept 8 bases outside the gene matches. The CDR3 is made up of 15 amino acids. Germline CDR1 and CDR2: ENHRY and SYGVKD. The CDR3 DNA reads as TGTGCCATCAGCGGTGCGGGAGCATTCTCCTACGAGCAGTACTTC. It specifies CAISGAGAFSYEQYF.

Regarding this clonotype: Likely a read error: the CDR3 ends without its conserved phenylalanine or tryptophan. The chain carries TRBV12-3 or TRBV12-4 and TRBJ2-3; D may match TRBD1 or TRBD2 (6 bases each). The length of the CDR3 is 14 residues. Between the trimmed V and J ends, which lost 3 bases and 4 bases, there was a span of 11 bases. The CDR3 region has the DNA TGTGCCAGCAGTTTCGGGGGCAGGTCAGATACGCAGTATTCT. Protein: CASSFGGRSDTQYS.

This clonotype has only a few counts. V usage is TRBV5-5 and J usage is TRBJ1-1, with D possibly TRBD1 on 5 matching bases. The CDR3 totals 14 residues. V was shortened by 2 bases and J by 1 base, with 9 bases between the two germline ends. Germline lookup yields CDR1 SGHKS and CDR2 YYEKEE (reference sequence). CDR3 in DNA: TGTGCCAGCAGCTTTGGGGGGGAGAACACTGAAGCTTTCTTT. It yields the protein CASSFGGENTEAFF.

The chain combines TRBV7-9 with TRBJ1-1; possible D gene TRBD1, 6 bases. CDR1 is SEHNR, CDR2 FQNEAQ, per germline (reference sequence). This CDR3 is built from 13 residues. V was trimmed by 6 bases and J by 4 bases, leaving 12 bases between them. In DNA form, the CDR3 reads TGTGCCAGCAGTCAGCAGGGGATCACTGAAGCTTTCTTT. It translates to CASSQQGITEAFF. The full variable domain, rest sourced from reference TRBV7-9 and TRBJ1-1, is DTGVSQNPRHKITKRGQNVTFRCDPISEHNRLYWYRQTLGQGPEFLTYFQNEAQLEKSRLLSDRFSAERPKGSFSTLEIQRTEQGDSAMYLCASSQQGITEAFFGQGTRLTVV.

The rearrangement joins TRBV6-1 to TRBJ2-7, with 8 bases lining up with TRBD2. Germline assignment: CDR1 MNHNS and CDR2 SASEGT. The junction had 8 bases not matched to a gene; V was cut back by 5 bases and J by 2 bases. This CDR3 region has 15 residues. The CDR3 DNA reads TGTGCCAGCAGTCCTCTCGGTAGCGGGGCCTACGAGCAGTACTTC. As protein: CASSPLGSGAYEQYF.

Ten or more counts support this clonotype. The chain combines TRBV18 with TRBJ2-1; 7 nucleotides line up with TRBD1. Unmatched junction bases numbered 15, after V lost 6 bases and J lost 7 bases. In germline, CDR1 is KGHSH, CDR2 LQKENI. The CDR3 has 16 amino acids. The CDR3 sequence is CASSPNTGTARNEQFF. As DNA, the CDR3 is TGTGCCAGCTCCCCAAATACCGGGACAGCGAGGAATGAGCAGTTCTTC. The full variable domain, in which reference TRBV18 and TRBJ2-1 provide the parts outside the CDR3, is NAGVMQNPRHLVRRRGQEARLRCSPMKGHSHVYWYRQLPEEGLKFMVYLQKENIIDESGMPKERFSAEFPKEGPSILRIQQVVRGDSAAYFCASSPNTGTARNEQFFGPGTRLTVL.

This clonotype was observed at least ten times. The chain recombines TRBV20-1 with TRBJ1-1, with no clear D. Trimming removed 3 bases at V and 1 base at J, with 3 bases between. In germline, CDR1 is DFQATT, CDR2 SNEGSKA (reference sequence). CDR3 length: 11 residues. CDR3 loop: CSARGNTEAFF. The CDR3 bases are TGCAGTGCTAGGGGGAACACTGAAGCTTTCTTT.

This clonotype was observed a handful of times. The rearrangement links TRBV9 to TRBJ2-1; 11 nucleotides align to TRBD2. Unmatched junction bases numbered 1, after V lost 3 bases and J lost 5 bases. Germline V gene lookup returns CDR1 SGDLS and CDR2 YYNGEE. This CDR3 contains 14 residues. CDR3 protein: CASSAGLADNEQFF. DNA of the CDR3: TGTGCCAGCAGCGCGGGACTAGCGGACAATGAGCAGTTCTTC.

The rearrangement uses TRBV20-1 and TRBJ2-3, with D maybe TRBD2 (5 bases). Deletions cut 3 bases from V and 4 bases from J, with 14 bases between. This CDR3 region has 14 residues. CDR1 DFQATT and CDR2 SNEGSKA come from the germline V gene (reference sequence). The CDR3 region has the DNA TGCAGTGCTAGTGTCAGCGTCGGGGCAGATACGCAGTATTTT. It is translated as CSASVSVGADTQYF.

This clonotype was picked up a small number of times. The chain is built from TRBV20-1 and TRBJ2-6, with D perhaps matching TRBD1 or TRBD2 (5 bases each). Between the trimmed V and J ends, which lost 5 bases and 0 bases, there was a span of 11 bases. Per the germline V gene, CDR1 is DFQATT and CDR2 is SNEGSKA (reference sequence). The CDR3 runs 15 residues. CDR3 nucleotide sequence: TGCAGTGCTCCCCGGGGCCTCTCTGGGGCCAACGTCCTGACTTTC. It is translated as CSAPRGLSGANVLTF.

This clonotype was recorded at least ten times. The chain joins TRBV27 to TRBJ2-1, with 12 bases aligning to TRBD2. J was trimmed by 9 bases and V by 6 bases; bases with no gene match: 9. This CDR3 has 15 amino acids. CDR1 is MNHEY, CDR2 SMNVEV, per germline (reference sequence). The CDR3 reads CASSLLAGGAGEQFF. As DNA, the CDR3 is TGTGCCAGCAGCTTACTAGCGGGAGGTGCGGGTGAGCAGTTCTTC.

This clonotype showed up just a few times. The chain employs TRBV6-1 and TRBJ2-1; 10 bases line up with TRBD2. Germline assignment: CDR1 MNHNS and CDR2 SASEGT. The CDR3 extends over 15 amino acids. After removal of 8 bases from V and 6 bases from J, the junction contained 10 bases not matched to a gene. The CDR3: CASGKREGPGNEQFF. In DNA form, the CDR3 reads TGTGCCAGCGGGAAGCGGGAGGGTCCGGGCAATGAGCAGTTCTTC.